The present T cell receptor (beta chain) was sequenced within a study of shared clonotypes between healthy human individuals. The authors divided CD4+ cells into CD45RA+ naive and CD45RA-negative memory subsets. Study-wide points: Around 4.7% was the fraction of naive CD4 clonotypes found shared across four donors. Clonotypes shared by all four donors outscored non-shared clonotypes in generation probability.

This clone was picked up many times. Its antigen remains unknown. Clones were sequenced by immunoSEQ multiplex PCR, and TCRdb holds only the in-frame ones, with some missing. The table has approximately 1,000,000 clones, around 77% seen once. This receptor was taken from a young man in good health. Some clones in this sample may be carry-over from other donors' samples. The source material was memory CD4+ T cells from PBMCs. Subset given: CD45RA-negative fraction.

CDR3 nucleotides: TGCGCCAGCAGCTTGGGGCTAGCGGGGCCCGAGGAGACCCAGTACTTC. It translates to CASSLGLAGPEETQYF. The V gene is TRBV5-1, the J gene TRBJ2-5; TRBD2 aligns across 9 bases. This CDR3 has 16 residues. Trimming removed 0 bases from V and 5 bases from J; junction bases left unmatched: 8. Germline lookup yields CDR1 SGHRS and CDR2 YFSETQ.